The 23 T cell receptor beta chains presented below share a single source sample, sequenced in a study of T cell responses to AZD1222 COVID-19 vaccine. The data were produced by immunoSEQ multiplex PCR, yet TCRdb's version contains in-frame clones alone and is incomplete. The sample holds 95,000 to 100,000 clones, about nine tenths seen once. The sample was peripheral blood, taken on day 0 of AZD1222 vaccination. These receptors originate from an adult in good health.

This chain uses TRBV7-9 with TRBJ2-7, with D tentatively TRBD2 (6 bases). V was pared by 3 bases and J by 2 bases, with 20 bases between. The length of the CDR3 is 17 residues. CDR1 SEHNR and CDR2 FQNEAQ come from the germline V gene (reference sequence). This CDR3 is CASSFFSSGDTTYEQYF. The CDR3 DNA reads TGTGCCAGCAGCTTCTTTTCATCGGGAGACACCACCTACGAGCAGTACTTC.

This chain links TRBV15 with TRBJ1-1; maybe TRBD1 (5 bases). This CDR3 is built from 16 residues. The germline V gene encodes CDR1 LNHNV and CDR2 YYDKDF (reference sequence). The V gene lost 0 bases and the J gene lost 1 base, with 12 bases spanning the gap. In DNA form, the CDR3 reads TGTGCCACCAGCAGAGATGTGGGACGGCGGAACACTGAAGCTTTCTTT. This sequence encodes CATSRDVGRRNTEAFF. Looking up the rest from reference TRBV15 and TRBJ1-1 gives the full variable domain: DAMVIQNPRYQVTQFGKPVTLSCSQTLNHNVMYWYQQKSSQAPKLLFHYYDKDFNNEADTPDNFQSRRPNTSFCFLDIRSPGLGDTAMYLCATSRDVGRRNTEAFFGQGTRLTVV.

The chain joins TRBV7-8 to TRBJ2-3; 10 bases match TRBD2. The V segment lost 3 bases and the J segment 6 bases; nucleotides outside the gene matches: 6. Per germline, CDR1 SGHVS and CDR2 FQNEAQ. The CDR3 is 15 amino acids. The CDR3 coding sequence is TGTGCCAGCAGCTTTAGCGGGGGGATTGACGATACGCAGTATTTT. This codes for CASSFSGGIDDTQYF.

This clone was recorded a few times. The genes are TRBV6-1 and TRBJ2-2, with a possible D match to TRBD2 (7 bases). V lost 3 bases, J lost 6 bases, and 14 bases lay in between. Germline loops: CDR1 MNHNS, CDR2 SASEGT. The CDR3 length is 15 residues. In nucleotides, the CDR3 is TGTGCCAGCAGTGAGGTCGGGGGGCCTGCCGGGGAGCTGTTTTTT. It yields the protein CASSEVGGPAGELFF.

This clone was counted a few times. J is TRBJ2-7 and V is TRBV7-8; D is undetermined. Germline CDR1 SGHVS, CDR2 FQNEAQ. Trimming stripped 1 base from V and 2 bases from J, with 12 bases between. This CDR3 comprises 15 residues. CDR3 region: CASSLGLGDPYEQYF. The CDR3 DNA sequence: TGTGCCAGCAGCTTAGGGCTTGGGGATCCCTACGAGCAGTACTTC.

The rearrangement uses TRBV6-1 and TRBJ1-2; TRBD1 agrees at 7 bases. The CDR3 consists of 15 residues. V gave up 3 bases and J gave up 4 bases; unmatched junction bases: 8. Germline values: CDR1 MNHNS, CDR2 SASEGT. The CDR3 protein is CASSDSGQSTYGYTF. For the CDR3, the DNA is TGTGCCAGCAGTGATTCGGGACAGTCGACCTATGGCTACACCTTC.

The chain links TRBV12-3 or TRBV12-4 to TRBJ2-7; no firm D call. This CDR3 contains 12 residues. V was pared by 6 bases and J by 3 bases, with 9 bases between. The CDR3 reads CASSLSVYEQYF. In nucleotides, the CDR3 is TGTGCCAGCAGCCTCAGCGTCTACGAGCAGTACTTC.

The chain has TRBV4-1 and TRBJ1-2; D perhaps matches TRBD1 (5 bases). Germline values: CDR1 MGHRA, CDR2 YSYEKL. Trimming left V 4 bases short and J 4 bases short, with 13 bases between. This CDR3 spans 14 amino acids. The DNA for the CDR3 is TGCGCCAGCAGCCGTTTAGGGGATGCCTATGGCTACACCTTC. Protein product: CASSRLGDAYGYTF.

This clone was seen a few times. The CDR3 region has the DNA TGTGCCAGCAGTTTGGGGCCGAACACTGAAGCTTTCTTT. It specifies CASSLGPNTEAFF. V is TRBV12-3 or TRBV12-4 and J is TRBJ1-1; TRBD1 is a possible D gene (5 bases). This CDR3 is built from 13 residues. Trimming took off 3 bases at V and 1 base at J, with 6 bases between the two ends.

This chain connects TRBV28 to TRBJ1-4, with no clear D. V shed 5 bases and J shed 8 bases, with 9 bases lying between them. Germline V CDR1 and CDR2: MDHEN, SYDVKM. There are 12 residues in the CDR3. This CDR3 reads CASSGSQEKLFF. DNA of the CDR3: TGTGCCAGCAGTGGCTCGCAGGAAAAACTGTTTTTT.

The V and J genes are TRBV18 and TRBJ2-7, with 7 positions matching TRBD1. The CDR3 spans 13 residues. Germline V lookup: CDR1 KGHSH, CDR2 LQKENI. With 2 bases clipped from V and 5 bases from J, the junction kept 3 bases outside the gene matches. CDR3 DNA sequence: TGTGCCAGCTCACCAAGGGGGACAGACGAGCAGTACTTC. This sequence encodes CASSPRGTDEQYF.

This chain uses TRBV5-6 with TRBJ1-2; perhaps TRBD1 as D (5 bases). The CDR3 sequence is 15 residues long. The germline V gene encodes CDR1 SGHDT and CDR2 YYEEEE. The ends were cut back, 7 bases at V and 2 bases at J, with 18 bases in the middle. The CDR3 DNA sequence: TGTGCCAGCCGTCCCGGGACCTTCTTGAACTATGGCTACACCTTC. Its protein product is CASRPGTFLNYGYTF.

The CDR3, as DNA: TGTGCCAGCAGTGGAAGGTTAGGGACAGGTAACACTGAAGCTTTCTTT. It specifies CASSGRLGTGNTEAFF. This rearrangement joins TRBV25-1 to TRBJ1-1, with 8 bases lining up with TRBD1. With V trimmed by 4 bases and J by 2 bases, 9 bases remained unmatched. The CDR3 is 16 amino acids. Germline V gene data show CDR1 as MGHDK and CDR2 as SYGVNS.

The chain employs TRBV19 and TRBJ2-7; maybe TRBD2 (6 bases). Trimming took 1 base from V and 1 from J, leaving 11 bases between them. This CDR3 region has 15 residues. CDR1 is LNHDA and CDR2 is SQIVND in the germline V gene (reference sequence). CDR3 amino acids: CASSIGGTGSYEQYF. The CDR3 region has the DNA TGTGCCAGTAGTATAGGGGGGACTGGATCCTACGAGCAGTACTTC.

CDR3 nucleotide sequence: TGTGCCAGCAGACCGGGAGAGGGGTCCGGGGAGCTGTTTTTT. It is translated as CASRPGEGSGELFF. This chain connects TRBV6-4 to TRBJ2-2, with a possible D match to TRBD2 (6 bases). V lost 6 bases and J 6 bases, leaving 14 bases between the germline ends. Per the germline V gene, CDR1 is MRHNA and CDR2 is SNTAGT. This CDR3 is built from 14 residues.

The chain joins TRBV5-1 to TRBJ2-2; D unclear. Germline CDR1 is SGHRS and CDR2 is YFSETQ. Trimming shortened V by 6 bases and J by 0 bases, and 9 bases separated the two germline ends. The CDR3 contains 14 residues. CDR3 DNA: TGCGCCAGCACTAACGGCGCGAACACCGGGGAGCTGTTTTTT. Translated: CASTNGANTGELFF.

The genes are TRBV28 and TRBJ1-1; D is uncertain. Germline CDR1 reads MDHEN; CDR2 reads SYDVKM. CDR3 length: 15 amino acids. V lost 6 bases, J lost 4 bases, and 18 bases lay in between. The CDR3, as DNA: TGTGCCAGCAGCCCGGGGTCTTGGTACGCCACTGAAGCTTTCTTT. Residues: CASSPGSWYATEAFF.

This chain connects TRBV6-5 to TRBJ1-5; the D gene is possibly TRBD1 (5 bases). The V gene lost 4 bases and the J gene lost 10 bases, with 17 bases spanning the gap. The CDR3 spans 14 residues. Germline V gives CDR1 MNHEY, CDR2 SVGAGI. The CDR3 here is CASSSGHVLNPQHF. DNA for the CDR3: TGTGCCAGCAGTTCTGGACACGTCCTAAATCCCCAGCATTTT.

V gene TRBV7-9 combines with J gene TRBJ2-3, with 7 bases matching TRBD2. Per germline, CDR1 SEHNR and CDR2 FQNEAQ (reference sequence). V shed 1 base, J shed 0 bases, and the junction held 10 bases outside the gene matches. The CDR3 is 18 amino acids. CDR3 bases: TGTGCCAGCAGCTTAGAGCGGCGGGGGAAGTCAAGCACAGATACGCAGTATTTT. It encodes CASSLERRGKSSTDTQYF.

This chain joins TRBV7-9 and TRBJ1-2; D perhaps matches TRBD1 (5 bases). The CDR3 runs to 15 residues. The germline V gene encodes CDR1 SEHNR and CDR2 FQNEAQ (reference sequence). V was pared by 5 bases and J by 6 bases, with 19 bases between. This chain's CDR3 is CASSPTSPGGDGYTF. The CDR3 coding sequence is TGTGCCAGCAGCCCAACGTCCCCCGGGGGGGATGGCTACACCTTC.

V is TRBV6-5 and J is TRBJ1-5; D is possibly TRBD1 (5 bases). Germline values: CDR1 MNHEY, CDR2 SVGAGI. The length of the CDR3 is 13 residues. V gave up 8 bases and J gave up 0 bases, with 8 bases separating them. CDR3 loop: CASWGGSNQPQHF. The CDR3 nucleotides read TGTGCCAGCTGGGGCGGTAGCAATCAGCCCCAGCATTTT.

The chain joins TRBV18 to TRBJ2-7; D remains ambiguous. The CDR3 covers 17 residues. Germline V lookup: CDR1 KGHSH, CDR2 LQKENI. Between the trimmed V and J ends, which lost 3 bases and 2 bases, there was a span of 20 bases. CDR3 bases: TGTGCCAGCTCACCTCCCGCTACGGCCACCCGGCCCTACGAGCAGTACTTC. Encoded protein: CASSPPATATRPYEQYF.

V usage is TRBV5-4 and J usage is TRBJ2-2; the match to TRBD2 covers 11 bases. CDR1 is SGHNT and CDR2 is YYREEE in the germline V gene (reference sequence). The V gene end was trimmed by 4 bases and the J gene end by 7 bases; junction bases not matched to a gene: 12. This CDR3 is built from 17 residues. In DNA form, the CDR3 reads TGTGCCAGCAGCACATACAGTAGCGGGGGGGCTGGCGGGGAGCTGTTTTTT. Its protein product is CASSTYSSGGAGGELFF.